This TCR beta chain was found in a study of OX40 agonist ivuxolimab in advanced cancers. For the study at large: Patients in the trial were receiving intravenous ivuxolimab every 2 weeks, at doses of 0.01 to 10 mg/kg.

Autoimmune disease history or systemic immunosuppression disqualified patients. The germline gives CDR1 MDHEN, CDR2 SYDVKM. Unmatched junction bases numbered 12, after V lost 5 bases and J lost 4 bases. This CDR3 spans 17 amino acids. Profiled with immunoSEQ multiplex PCR; TCRdb holds only in-frame clones, not every one. The sample yields 43,000 or so clones, around 88% seen once. This sequence was found in an adult with an advanced solid tumor such as melanoma, head and neck, liver or kidney cancer. The chain is built from TRBV28 and TRBJ2-2, with 8 bases fitting TRBD2. This specimen was CD4+ or CD8+ T cells sorted from blood, taken in a trial of the OX40 agonist ivuxolimab. The CDR3 loop is CASSPTRSGSGTGELFF. DNA for the CDR3: TGTGCCAGCAGTCCTACTCGGAGCGGGAGCGGCACCGGGGAGCTGTTTTTT.